A single sample is the source of the 20 T cell receptor beta chains below, sequenced in a study of blood T cell repertoires in COVID-19. TCRdb keeps only in-frame clones here, not all; method: immunoSEQ multiplex PCR. The table shows 23,000 or so clones, with roughly 79% occurring only once. The sequencing sample was made of peripheral blood. The receptors shown here come from a man between 65 and 79 years old with acute or convalescent COVID-19.

The chain uses TRBV10-3 and TRBJ2-2; no definite D call. The germline CDR1 and CDR2 sequences are ENHRY and SYGVKD. This CDR3 has 13 amino acids. Trimming shortened V by 6 bases and J by 4 bases, and 9 bases separated the two germline ends. In DNA form, the CDR3 reads TGTGCCATCAGAACCCAGATCACCGGGGAGCTGTTTTTT. Residues: CAIRTQITGELFF.

The chain recombines TRBV6-2 or TRBV6-3 with TRBJ1-1; D is perhaps TRBD1 (5 bases). The V end lost 6 bases, the J end lost 9 bases, and 17 bases lay between the germline ends. The CDR3 totals 13 residues. CDR1 and CDR2 (germline): MNHEY, SVGEGT. For the CDR3, the DNA is TGTGCCAGCAGCCCACACCCGACAGAAAAAGCTTTCTTT. It is translated as CASSPHPTEKAFF.

This clone was observed a single time. This chain joins TRBV11-3 and TRBJ2-5; 7 positions match TRBD1. The ends lost 3 bases at V and 5 bases at J; junction bases unmatched: 3. CDR1 and CDR2 from the germline V gene are SGHNT and YENEEA. This CDR3 region has 13 residues. The CDR3 spells CASSFEQGETQYF. As DNA, the CDR3 is TGTGCCAGCAGCTTTGAACAGGGGGAGACCCAGTACTTC.

The chain combines TRBV7-2 with TRBJ1-5; D possibly corresponds to TRBD1 (5 bases). The CDR3 length is 15 residues. The V gene lost 5 bases and the J gene lost 0 bases, with 11 bases spanning the gap. Germline V gene sequence: CDR1 SGHTA, CDR2 FQGNSA. CDR3 sequence: CASSPTAYSNQPQHF. Written as DNA, the CDR3 is TGTGCCAGCAGCCCGACAGCCTATAGCAATCAGCCCCAGCATTTT.

V is TRBV30 and J is TRBJ1-2; D may be TRBD1 (5 bases). Trimming pared 4 bases from V and 8 bases from J, leaving 17 bases between. The CDR3 totals 13 residues. Looked up from germline, CDR1 is GTSNPN and CDR2 is SVGIG (reference sequence). CDR3 region: CAWTLGQGGGYTF. CDR3 coding DNA: TGTGCCTGGACCCTTGGGCAGGGAGGCGGCTACACCTTC. Using reference TRBV30 and TRBJ1-2 for the parts outside the CDR3, the full variable domain is SQTIHQWPATLVQPVGSPLSLECTVEGTSNPNLYWYRQAAGRGLQLLFYSVGIGQISSEVPQNLSASRPQDRQFILSSKKLLLSDSGFYLCAWTLGQGGGYTFGSGTRLTVV.

This clone has only one observation. This chain links TRBV15 with TRBJ1-1; 8 bases map to TRBD1. The CDR3 sequence is 14 residues long. Germline V gene data show CDR1 as LNHNV and CDR2 as YYDKDF (reference sequence). V trimming: 1 base; J trimming: 6 bases; junction bases outside the gene matches: 4. CDR3 amino acids: CATSRGGQVAEAFF. The CDR3 coding sequence is TGTGCCACCAGCAGAGGGGGACAGGTCGCTGAAGCTTTCTTT.

The V call is TRBV5-1, the J call TRBJ2-1; 8 bases fit TRBD2. The germline V gene encodes CDR1 SGHRS and CDR2 YFSETQ. This CDR3 has 16 amino acids. The V segment lost 3 bases and the J segment 3 bases; nucleotides outside the gene matches: 8. CDR3 sequence reads: CASSSQSSGSYNEQFF. CDR3 sequence (DNA): TGCGCCAGCAGCTCTCAGTCGAGCGGGAGCTACAATGAGCAGTTCTTC.

The rearrangement links TRBV18 to TRBJ2-2, with 13 bases matching TRBD2. Looked up from germline, CDR1 is KGHSH and CDR2 is LQKENI. With V trimmed by 5 bases and J by 2 bases, 5 bases remained unmatched. The CDR3 covers 17 residues. The DNA of the CDR3 is TGTGCCAGCTCAACAGGACTAGCGGGGGCTAACACCGGGGAGCTGTTTTTT. It specifies CASSTGLAGANTGELFF.

J is TRBJ1-1 and V is TRBV5-1, with D possibly TRBD1 on 6 matching bases. Germline values: CDR1 SGHRS, CDR2 YFSETQ. The CDR3 is 13 residues long. Trimming pared 1 base from V and 8 bases from J, leaving 12 bases between. CDR3 in amino acids: CASSLRPGQEAFF. In DNA form, the CDR3 reads TGCGCCAGCAGCTTGAGGCCGGGACAAGAAGCTTTCTTT.

V gene TRBV5-1 combines with J gene TRBJ1-2; D is unclear. In germline, CDR1 is SGHRS, CDR2 YFSETQ. V was cut by 4 bases and J by 7 bases, with 14 bases left in between. The CDR3 has 13 amino acids. The chain's CDR3 is CASSRSTEGGYTF. Here the CDR3 DNA reads TGCGCCAGCAGCCGTTCGACTGAGGGTGGCTACACCTTC.

The chain couples TRBV18 to TRBJ2-7, with a possible D match to TRBD1 (5 bases). Germline V CDR1 and CDR2: KGHSH, LQKENI. Between the trimmed V and J ends, which lost 2 bases and 6 bases, there was a span of 11 bases. The CDR3 spans 13 residues. The CDR3 region is CASSPSRASEQYF. The DNA for the CDR3 is TGTGCCAGCTCACCATCCAGGGCGAGCGAGCAGTACTTC.

The J gene is TRBJ1-1, the V gene TRBV11-2; TRBD1 might be the D (5 bases). The germline V gene encodes CDR1 SGHAT and CDR2 FQNNGV. The V end lost 1 base, the J end lost 4 bases, and 16 bases lay between the germline ends. The CDR3 sequence is 16 residues long. The CDR3 nucleotides are TGTGCCAGCAGCTTAGTATATCAGGGTCGTAGCACTGAAGCTTTCTTT. Protein: CASSLVYQGRSTEAFF.

CDR3 coding DNA: TGTGCCAGCAGCCAAGGGCTCAGGGGGGACACAGATACGCAGTATTTT. Translated, it gives CASSQGLRGDTDTQYF. The chain is built from TRBV3-1 (or the pseudogene TRBV3-2) and TRBJ2-3, with a possible D match to TRBD1 (7 bases). Trimming pared 1 base from V and 2 bases from J, leaving 13 bases between. The CDR3 is 16 amino acids. Germline V gives CDR1 LGHDT, CDR2 YNNKEL (reference sequence).

This clone was picked up a small number of times. The gene calls are TRBV16 and TRBJ1-5; TRBD1 aligns across 8 bases. With 1 base clipped from V and 6 bases from J, the junction kept 20 bases outside the gene matches. The CDR3 is 20 residues long. Germline V CDR1 and CDR2: KGHSY, FQNENV. For the CDR3, the DNA is TGTGCCAGCAGCCAATTGACAGGAGGAACAGGGGGTTGGATGGGTCAGCCCCAGCATTTT. It is translated as CASSQLTGGTGGWMGQPQHF.

The V call is TRBV19, the J call TRBJ2-7; D possibly corresponds to TRBD1 (6 bases). CDR3 length: 16 residues. The V end was cut by 5 bases, the J end by 2 bases, with 19 bases between. Germline values: CDR1 LNHDA, CDR2 SQIVND (reference sequence). The CDR3 protein is CASSSPPGQGTYEQYF. The CDR3 DNA follows: TGTGCCAGTAGTTCACCCCCGGGACAAGGTACCTACGAGCAGTACTTC.

V and J are TRBV18 and TRBJ1-5; D call uncertain. There are 14 residues in the CDR3. Germline V lookup: CDR1 KGHSH, CDR2 LQKENI. V was pared by 5 bases and J by 1 base, with 9 bases between. The CDR3, as DNA: TGTGCCAGCTCAGCCCGGGAGAGCAATCAGCCCCAGCATTTT. It is translated as CASSARESNQPQHF.

This chain joins TRBV7-8 and TRBJ2-7, with no clear D. The CDR3 contains 16 residues. The V end lost 4 bases, the J end lost 2 bases, and 18 bases lay between the germline ends. Germline loops: CDR1 SGHVS, CDR2 FQNEAQ. In nucleotides, the CDR3 is TGTGCCAGCAGCTCTCTGACCCAGAGCGACCCCTACGAGCAGTACTTC. Translating it yields CASSSLTQSDPYEQYF.

The chain links TRBV27 to TRBJ1-1; D is ambiguous. The CDR3 has 13 residues. Germline V gives CDR1 MNHEY, CDR2 SMNVEV (reference sequence). V was cut by 2 bases and J by 3 bases, with 7 bases left in between. CDR3 in amino acids: CASSLSVDTEAFF. DNA of the CDR3: TGTGCCAGCAGTTTAAGTGTAGACACTGAAGCTTTCTTT.

This clone was observed a few times. J is TRBJ1-1 and V is TRBV30; 8 positions agree with TRBD1. The trim removed 4 bases at V and 7 bases at J, leaving 2 bases unmatched. The CDR3 has 11 amino acids. Germline CDR1 and CDR2: GTSNPN and SVGIG (reference sequence). In nucleotides, the CDR3 is TGTGCCTGGACAGGGGGCCTTGAAGCTTTCTTT. It specifies CAWTGGLEAFF.

The rearrangement links TRBV5-1 to TRBJ1-3; TRBD1 might be the D (5 bases). This CDR3 is built from 16 residues. The germline CDR1 and CDR2 sequences are SGHRS and YFSETQ. V shed 4 bases and J shed 0 bases, with 14 bases lying between them. This CDR3 reads CASSPRAGDSGNTIYF. CDR3 nucleotide sequence: TGCGCCAGCAGCCCCCGAGCGGGGGACTCTGGAAACACCATATATTTT.